This T cell receptor beta chain was recorded in a study of Ad26.COV2.S vaccination and SARS-CoV-2 variants. Study results and limitations: Among vaccine recipients, spike-specific TCR breadth exceeded that of placebo recipients.

On this clone: The antigen remains unidentified.

V was trimmed by 11 bases and J by 3 bases, leaving 17 bases between them. The CDR3 runs 14 residues. Germline loops: CDR1 LGHDT, CDR2 YNNKEL (reference sequence). Clones were sequenced by immunoSEQ multiplex PCR, and TCRdb holds only the in-frame ones, with some missing. The sample holds approximately 480,000 clones, roughly 89% seen once. The treatment here: 15 to 20 received Ad26.COV2.S at low or high dose, single or two shots; about 5 received placebo; per-sample allocation not given. Day 63 after the first vaccine or placebo injection was the time point for sampling. The sequencing used peripheral blood, collected in a trial of Ad26.COV2.S vaccine versus placebo. The TCR comes from a person aged 18-60 years who received the Ad26.COV2.S COVID-19 vaccine or a placebo. The chain carries TRBV3-1 (or the pseudogene TRBV3-2) and TRBJ1-5; tentative D call: TRBD1 (5 bases). The CDR3 DNA follows: TGTGCCTCGGGGCCGGGGCACGTCAATCAGCCCCAGCATTTT. It translates to CASGPGHVNQPQHF.